The 16 T cell receptor beta chains listed next were all sequenced from one sample in a study of cytomegalovirus exposure and HLA in healthy donors (dated by TCRdb to the late 2010s). The method was the immunoSEQ multiplex PCR assay. For the multiplex PCR, a mixture combining 60 forward primers for TCR Vbeta segments and 13 reverse primers for TCR Jbeta segments was used. The clones in this table, taken by TCRdb from immuneACCESS, are in-frame only. Not every clone is retained; where verified, under half of the shortfall comes from an unresolved V gene, and the cause of the rest is unknown. Recorded for this sample are 140,000 to 150,000 clones; just under 75% of them occurred a single time. 1.6% of the sample is in the top ten clones. The sequenced material came from PBMCs. The source of these receptors is a woman aged 18-29 years in good health and CMV-seronegative.

This clone was seen more than once but under ten times. An end of the junction differs from the germline gene, which may be a read error. This CDR3 is CASSQGQGTGANVLTF. The CDR3, as DNA: TGCGCCAGCAGCCAAGGACAGGGCACTGGGGCCAACGTCCTGACTTTC. The rearrangement joins TRBV7-2 to TRBJ2-6, with 8 bases lining up with TRBD1. CDR1 is SGHTA and CDR2 is FQGNSA in the germline V gene. There are 16 residues in the CDR3. The complete variable domain, with remaining parts taken from reference TRBV7-2 and TRBJ2-6, reads GAGVSQSPSNKVTEKGKDVELRCDPISGHTALYWYRQSLGQGLEFLIYFQGNSAPDKSGLPSDRFSAERTGGSVSTLTIQRTQQEDSAVYLCASSQGQGTGANVLTFGAGSRLTVL.

The chain carries TRBV7-3 and TRBJ2-1, with TRBD1 identical over 8 bases. Losses at the gene ends were 5 bases for V and 8 bases for J; bases not matched to a gene: 5. CDR1 SGHTA and CDR2 FQGTGA come from the germline V gene. CDR3 size: 13 residues. The CDR3 loop is CASSPGGGDEQFF. The CDR3 DNA reads TGTGCCAGCAGCCCAGGGGGCGGCGATGAGCAGTTCTTC.

This clone came up once. J is TRBJ2-4 and V is TRBV7-2; no definite D call. The ends were cut back, 1 base at V and 2 bases at J, with 6 bases in the middle. Germline CDR1 SGHTA, CDR2 FQGNSA. CDR3 length: 14 amino acids. CDR3 bases: TGTGCCAGCAGCTTAGGCGGTTCCAAAAACATTCAGTACTTC. This translates into CASSLGGSKNIQYF.

The chain couples TRBV5-5 to TRBJ2-7; 7 positions agree with TRBD1. V gave up 4 bases and J gave up 6 bases; unmatched junction bases: 4. Germline-derived CDR1 and CDR2 are SGHKS and YYEKEE (reference sequence). There are 12 residues in the CDR3. Written as DNA, the CDR3 is TGTGCCAGCAGCCCTGACAGGGCCGAGCAGTACTTC. This codes for CASSPDRAEQYF.

The count of this clone is one. V is TRBV27 and J is TRBJ2-3; TRBD1 matches 7 bases. CDR3 length equals 15 residues. The ends lost 3 bases at V and 3 bases at J; junction bases unmatched: 6. Germline CDR1 reads MNHEY; CDR2 reads SMNVEV (reference sequence). The CDR3 DNA reads as TGTGCCAGCAGTTTCGCCGGCAGGGGGACAGATACGCAGTATTTT. This encodes CASSFAGRGTDTQYF.

The DNA for the CDR3 is TGCGCCAGCGGACACTCAATTAGCTACAATGAGCAGTTCTTC. This gives the protein CASGHSISYNEQFF. The chain has TRBV4-1 and TRBJ2-1, with D maybe TRBD1 (5 bases). The CDR3 runs 14 residues. Germline values: CDR1 MGHRA, CDR2 YSYEKL. Trimming stripped 8 bases from V and 3 bases from J, with 14 bases between.

This clone has more than one count but fewer than ten. This sequence joins TRBV6-1 and TRBJ2-5; the D gene is possibly TRBD2 (6 bases). The CDR3 loop spans 15 amino acids. Trimming stripped 2 bases from V and 0 bases from J, with 10 bases between. The germline gives CDR1 MNHNS, CDR2 SASEGT. CDR3 sequence reads: CASSELGGHQETQYF. The CDR3 DNA is TGTGCCAGCAGTGAATTGGGGGGACACCAAGAGACCCAGTACTTC.

V usage is TRBV7-8 and J usage is TRBJ2-3; 11 bases align to TRBD2. CDR1 and CDR2 from the germline V gene are SGHVS and FQNEAQ. The CDR3 has 17 amino acids. V was clipped by 5 bases and J by 3 bases; unmatched bases: 10. CDR3 nucleotide sequence: TGTGCCAGCAGCCTCCTTAGCGGGAGGGTATCTACAGATACGCAGTATTTT. It yields the protein CASSLLSGRVSTDTQYF.

The chain recombines TRBV7-9 with TRBJ2-1; TRBD1 is a possible D gene (6 bases). This CDR3 has 13 amino acids. Germline loops: CDR1 SEHNR, CDR2 FQNEAQ (reference sequence). Trimming shortened V by 1 base and J by 10 bases, and 11 bases separated the two germline ends. CDR3 nucleotides: TGTGCCAGCAGCTTAGGTATTGGGACAGAGCAGTTCTTC. Translated: CASSLGIGTEQFF.

This sequence joins TRBV28 and TRBJ1-5; TRBD1 agrees at 7 bases. V gave up 6 bases and J gave up 4 bases; unmatched junction bases: 0. This CDR3 has 12 residues. Looked up from germline, CDR1 is MDHEN and CDR2 is SYDVKM. CDR3 sequence reads: CASRQGNQPQHF. The CDR3 nucleotides are TGTGCCAGCAGACAGGGGAATCAGCCCCAGCATTTT.

This clone was recorded a few times. The CDR3 coding sequence is TGTGCCAGCAGCGTTGGCGGGAGGGGAAACACCGGGGAGCTGTTTTTT. Encoded protein: CASSVGGRGNTGELFF. The chain joins TRBV9 to TRBJ2-2; TRBD2 matches at 9 bases. Germline CDR1 reads SGDLS; CDR2 reads YYNGEE. V was clipped by 2 bases and J by 2 bases; unmatched bases: 4. The CDR3 is 16 amino acids.

This sequence joins TRBV4-2 and TRBJ1-6, with D hard to call. Looked up from germline, CDR1 is LGHNA and CDR2 is YNFKEQ. With 11 bases removed from V and 0 bases from J, the gap between germline ends came to 8 bases. The length of the CDR3 is 13 residues. Here the CDR3 reads CASMSSYNSPLHF. CDR3 coding DNA: TGTGCCTCCATGAGCTCCTATAATTCACCCCTCCACTTT.

This clone has more than one count but fewer than ten. The rearrangement joins TRBV7-9 to TRBJ2-1, with unresolved D. The ends were cut back, 6 bases at V and 5 bases at J, with 14 bases in the middle. The CDR3 is made up of 14 amino acids. Germline CDR1 reads SEHNR; CDR2 reads FQNEAQ (reference sequence). CDR3 sequence: CASSYGGIHNEQFF. The CDR3 DNA reads TGTGCCAGCAGTTATGGCGGAATACACAATGAGCAGTTCTTC.

The rearrangement links TRBV7-9 to TRBJ2-6; TRBD2 matches at 9 bases. The CDR3 spans 17 residues. The germline CDR1 and CDR2 sequences are SEHNR and FQNEAQ (reference sequence). The trim removed 5 bases at V and 4 bases at J, leaving 9 bases unmatched. In nucleotides, the CDR3 is TGTGCCAGCAGCCCCGCGGCGGGGGGGCTCGGGGCCAACGTCCTGACTTTC. The encoded protein is CASSPAAGGLGANVLTF.

The rearrangement joins TRBV5-1 to TRBJ1-4; no reliable D call. The CDR3 has 14 amino acids. Germline lookup yields CDR1 SGHRS and CDR2 YFSETQ. Trimming left V 0 bases short and J 10 bases short, with 13 bases between. The CDR3 protein is CASSLDPRGGKLFF. The CDR3 DNA reads TGCGCCAGCAGCTTGGACCCCCGGGGTGGAAAACTGTTTTTT.

The chain is built from TRBV19 and TRBJ1-6; D possibly corresponds to TRBD1 (5 bases). The CDR3 runs to 15 residues. V was trimmed by 3 bases and J by 12 bases, leaving 18 bases between them. Germline V lookup: CDR1 LNHDA, CDR2 SQIVND (reference sequence). CDR3 loop: CASSITLRRRGPLHF. The CDR3 DNA reads TGTGCCAGTAGTATTACTTTACGGCGGAGGGGACCCCTCCACTTT.